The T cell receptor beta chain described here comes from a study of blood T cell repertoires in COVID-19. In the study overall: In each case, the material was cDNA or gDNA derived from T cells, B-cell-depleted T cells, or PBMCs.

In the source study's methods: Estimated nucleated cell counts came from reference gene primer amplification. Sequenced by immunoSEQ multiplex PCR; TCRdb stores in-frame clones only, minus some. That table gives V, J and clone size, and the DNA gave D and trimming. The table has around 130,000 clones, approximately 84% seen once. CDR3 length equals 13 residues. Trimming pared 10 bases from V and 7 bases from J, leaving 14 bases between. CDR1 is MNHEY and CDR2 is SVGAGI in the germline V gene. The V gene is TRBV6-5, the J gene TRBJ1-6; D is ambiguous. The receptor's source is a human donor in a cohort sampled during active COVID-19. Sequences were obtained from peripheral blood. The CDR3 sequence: CATGRGLNSPLHF. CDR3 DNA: TGTGCCACTGGACGGGGTCTAAATTCACCCCTCCACTTT.